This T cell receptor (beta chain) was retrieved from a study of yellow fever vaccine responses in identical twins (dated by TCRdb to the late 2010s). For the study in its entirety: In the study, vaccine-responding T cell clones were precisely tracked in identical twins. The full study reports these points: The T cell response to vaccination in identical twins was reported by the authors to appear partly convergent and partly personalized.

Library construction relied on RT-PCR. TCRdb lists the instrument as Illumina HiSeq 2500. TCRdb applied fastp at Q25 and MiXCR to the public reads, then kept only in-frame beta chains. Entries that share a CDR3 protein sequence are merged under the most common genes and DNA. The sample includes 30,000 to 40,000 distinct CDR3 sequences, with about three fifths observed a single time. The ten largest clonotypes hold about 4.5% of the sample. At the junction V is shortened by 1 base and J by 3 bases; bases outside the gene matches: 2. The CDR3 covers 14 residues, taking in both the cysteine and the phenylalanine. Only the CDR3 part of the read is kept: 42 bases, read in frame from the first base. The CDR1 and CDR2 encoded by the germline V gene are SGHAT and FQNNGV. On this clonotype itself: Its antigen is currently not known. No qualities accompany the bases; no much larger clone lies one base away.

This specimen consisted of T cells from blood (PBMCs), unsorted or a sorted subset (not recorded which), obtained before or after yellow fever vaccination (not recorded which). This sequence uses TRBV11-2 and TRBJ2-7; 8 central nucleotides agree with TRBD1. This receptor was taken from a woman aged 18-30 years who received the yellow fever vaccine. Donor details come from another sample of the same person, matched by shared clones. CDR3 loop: CASSLVQGDYEQYF. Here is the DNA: TGTGCCAGCAGCTTAGTACAGGGGGACTACGAGCAGTACTTC. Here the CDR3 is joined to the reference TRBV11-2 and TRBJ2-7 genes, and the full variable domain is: EAGVAQSPRYKIIEKRQSVAFWCNPISGHATLYWYQQILGQGPKLLIQFQNNGVVDDSQLPKDRFSAERLKGVDSTLKIQPAKLEDSAVYLCASSLVQGDYEQYFGPGTRLTVT.